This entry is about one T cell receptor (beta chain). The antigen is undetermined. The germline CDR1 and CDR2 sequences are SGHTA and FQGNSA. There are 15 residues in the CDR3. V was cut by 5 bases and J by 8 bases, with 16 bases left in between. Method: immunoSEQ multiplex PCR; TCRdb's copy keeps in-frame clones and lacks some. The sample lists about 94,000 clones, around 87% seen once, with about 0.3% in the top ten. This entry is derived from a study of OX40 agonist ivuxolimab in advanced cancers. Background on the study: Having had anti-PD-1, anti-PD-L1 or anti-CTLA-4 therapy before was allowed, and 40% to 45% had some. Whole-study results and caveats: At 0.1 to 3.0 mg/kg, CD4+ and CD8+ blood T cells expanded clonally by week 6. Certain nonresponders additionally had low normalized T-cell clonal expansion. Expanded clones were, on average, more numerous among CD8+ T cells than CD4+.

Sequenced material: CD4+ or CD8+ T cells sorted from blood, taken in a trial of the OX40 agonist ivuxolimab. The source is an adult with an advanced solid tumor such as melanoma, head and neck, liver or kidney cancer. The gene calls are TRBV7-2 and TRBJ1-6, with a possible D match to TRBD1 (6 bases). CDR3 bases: TGTGCCAGCAGCGTCCGGGACACCCGTGATTCACCCCTCCACTTT. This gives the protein CASSVRDTRDSPLHF.